This T cell receptor (beta chain) was identified during a study of blood T cell repertoires in COVID-19. Study-level background: From the United States, Italy and Spain came samples of acute and convalescent COVID-19. The cDNA or gDNA used as material had been derived from T cells, B-cell-depleted T cells, or PBMCs.

The CDR3 consists of 14 residues. J gave up 1 base and V 4 bases, and 4 bases lay outside the gene matches. Germline CDR1 is SGHNT and CDR2 is YYREEE (reference sequence). In the study's own analysis: Estimation of nucleated cell counts was performed using reference gene primer amplification. The method was immunoSEQ multiplex PCR; TCRdb's version includes in-frame clones alone and lacks a portion of them. The DNA was the basis for D and trimming; V, J and clone size are from that table. Of more than 110,000 clones listed, over 80% were seen once; the top ten hold approximately 9.9%. The sample comprised peripheral blood. The chain carries TRBV5-4 and TRBJ1-1; TRBD1 aligns across 7 bases. The clonotype originates from a woman aged 80 or over with acute or convalescent COVID-19. CDR3 sequence reads: CASSPGQRNTEAFF. The DNA of the CDR3 is TGTGCCAGCAGCCCGGGACAGAGGAACACTGAAGCTTTCTTT.